This T cell receptor (beta chain) was retrieved from a study of TIL therapy for anti-PD-1-resistant metastatic lung cancer. Trimming took 0 bases from V and 1 from J, leaving 13 bases between them. Germline CDR1 GTSNPN, CDR2 SVGIG (reference sequence). The CDR3 sequence is 16 residues long. The libraries were made with immunoSEQ v3. The assay was immunoSEQ multiplex PCR, and TCRdb's table has in-frame clones only and misses some. This table has about 100,000 clones, around three fifths appearing once. This clone was found a few times. Noted time point: pre-treatment sample, taken before nivolumab and TIL therapy. Pleural nodules or supraclavicular lymph nodes made up most of the excised metastases sampled.

The chain links TRBV30 to TRBJ2-1, with D maybe TRBD2 (6 bases). Specimen: tumor tissue, collected at baseline. The receptor's source is a person between 25 and 79 years old with non-small cell lung cancer. The DNA for the CDR3 is TGTGCCTGGAGTGTACTTGGTAGCGGATCCTACAATGAGCAGTTCTTC. This translates into CAWSVLGSGSYNEQFF. Full variable domain (rest looked up from reference TRBV30 and TRBJ2-1): SQTIHQWPATLVQPVGSPLSLECTVEGTSNPNLYWYRQAAGRGLQLLFYSVGIGQISSEVPQNLSASRPQDRQFILSSKKLLLSDSGFYLCAWSVLGSGSYNEQFFGPGTRLTVL.